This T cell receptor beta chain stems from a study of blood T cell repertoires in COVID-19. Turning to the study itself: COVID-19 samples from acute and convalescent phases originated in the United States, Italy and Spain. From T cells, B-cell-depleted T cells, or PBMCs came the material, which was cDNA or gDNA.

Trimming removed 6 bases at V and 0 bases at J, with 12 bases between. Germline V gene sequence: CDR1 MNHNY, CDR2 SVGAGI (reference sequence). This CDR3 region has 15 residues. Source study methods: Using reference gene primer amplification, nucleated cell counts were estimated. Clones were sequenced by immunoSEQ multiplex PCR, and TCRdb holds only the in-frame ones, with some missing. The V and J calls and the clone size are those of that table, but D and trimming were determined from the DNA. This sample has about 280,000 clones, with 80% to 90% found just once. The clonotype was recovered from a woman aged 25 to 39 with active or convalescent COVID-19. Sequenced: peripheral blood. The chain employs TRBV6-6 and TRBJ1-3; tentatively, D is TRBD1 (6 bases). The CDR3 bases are TGTGCCAGCAGAACGCCAGGGGTCTCTGGAAACACCATATATTTT. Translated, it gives CASRTPGVSGNTIYF.